These 14 T cell receptor beta chains came from one sample sequenced in a study of T cell responses to AZD1222 COVID-19 vaccine. The assay was immunoSEQ multiplex PCR, and TCRdb's table has in-frame clones only and misses some. The sample shows approximately 170,000 clones, under 95% of them seen only once. The sample consisted of peripheral blood, taken 28 days after the second AZD1222 dose. The receptor source for this set is an adult who received the AZD1222 COVID-19 vaccine.

V gene TRBV7-3 combines with J gene TRBJ2-1; no clear D. CDR1 is SGHTA and CDR2 is FQGTGA in the germline V gene. The ends were cut back, 8 bases at V and 6 bases at J, with 11 bases in the middle. This CDR3 comprises 12 residues. Here the CDR3 DNA reads TGTGCCAGCTCCTTGACTTTCAATGAGCAGTTCTTC. Translation gives CASSLTFNEQFF.

The chain carries TRBV10-3 and TRBJ2-7; TRBD2 matches 10 bases. Looked up from germline, CDR1 is ENHRY and CDR2 is SYGVKD. V was clipped by 4 bases and J by 4 bases; unmatched bases: 1. The CDR3 has 13 amino acids. The CDR3 sequence is CAISGLAGYEQYF. Here the CDR3 DNA reads TGTGCCATCAGTGGACTAGCGGGTTACGAGCAGTACTTC.

The chain carries TRBV5-1 and TRBJ1-2; D is perhaps TRBD1 (5 bases). Germline lookup yields CDR1 SGHRS and CDR2 YFSETQ. Trimming pared 0 bases from V and 6 bases from J, leaving 12 bases between. This CDR3 comprises 14 residues. The CDR3 is CASSLVLGQNGYTF. CDR3 nucleotides: TGCGCCAGCAGCTTGGTACTGGGGCAGAATGGCTACACCTTC.

The chain joins TRBV27 to TRBJ2-3; possibly TRBD2 for D (6 bases). From germline, CDR1 is MNHEY and CDR2 SMNVEV (reference sequence). The CDR3 totals 12 residues. V was pared by 3 bases and J by 6 bases, with 7 bases between. In DNA form, the CDR3 reads TGTGCCAGCAGTTTGAGCGGGGATACGCAGTATTTT. It translates to CASSLSGDTQYF.

The chain employs TRBV10-3 and TRBJ1-6; no definite D call. Between the trimmed V and J ends, which lost 0 bases and 7 bases, there was a span of 7 bases. Germline V gene data show CDR1 as ENHRY and CDR2 as SYGVKD. This CDR3 has 14 residues. The CDR3 sequence: CAISESGSNSPLHF. The CDR3 DNA is TGTGCCATCAGTGAGTCAGGGTCGAATTCACCCCTCCACTTT.

This clone was found once. The V gene is TRBV29-1, the J gene TRBJ2-1; 14 bases match TRBD2. This CDR3 has 19 amino acids. CDR1 and CDR2 from the germline V gene are SQVTM and ANQGSEA. V was pared by 3 bases and J by 0 bases, with 10 bases of the junction left unmatched. CDR3 DNA: TGCAGCGTTGACCAGAGACTAGCGGGGGGGCCTAGCTCCTACAATGAGCAGTTCTTC. Translation gives CSVDQRLAGGPSSYNEQFF.

The chain recombines TRBV27 with TRBJ1-5, with 8 bases matching TRBD1. Germline CDR1 MNHEY, CDR2 SMNVEV (reference sequence). V lost 8 bases to trimming and J lost 2 bases; unmatched junction nucleotides: 5. The CDR3 is made up of 14 amino acids. Written as DNA, the CDR3 is TGTGCCAGCCGCAAGGGACAGGGCAATCAGCCCCAGCATTTT. This codes for CASRKGQGNQPQHF.

This clone has only one observation. The germline gene is not matched at one end of the junction; a read error may be the cause. The same CDR3 arises from other DNA sequences in this sample as well. CDR3 residues: CASSLVGTDTQYF. CDR3 in DNA: TGCGCCAGCAGTTTGGTAGGCACAGATACGCAGTATTTT. The rearrangement uses TRBV5-1 and TRBJ2-3, with no clear D. CDR1 is SGHRS, CDR2 YFSETQ, per germline. This CDR3 region has 13 residues. Supplemented by reference TRBV5-1 and TRBJ2-3, the full variable domain reads KAGVTQTPRYLIKTRGQQVTLSCSPISGHRSVSWYQQTPGQGLQFLFEYFSETQRNKGNFPGRFSGRQFSNSRSEMNVSTLELGDSALYLCASSLVGTDTQYFGPGTRLTVL.

This clone was detected a few times. V gene TRBV2 combines with J gene TRBJ1-2; maybe TRBD1 (6 bases). The CDR3 runs 15 residues. V was shortened by 7 bases and J by 4 bases, with 19 bases between the two germline ends. In germline, CDR1 is SNHLY, CDR2 FYNNEI. CDR3 in DNA: TGTGCCAGCACTACCGGAGGGGGGGGTATCTATGGCTACACCTTC. It yields the protein CASTTGGGGIYGYTF.

This chain connects TRBV5-6 to TRBJ1-2; 7 bases fit TRBD1. Germline values: CDR1 SGHDT, CDR2 YYEEEE. The length of the CDR3 is 14 residues. The J segment lost 6 bases and the V segment lost 0 bases, leaving 5 bases of the junction unmatched. This CDR3 reads CASSLGQGPDGYTF. CDR3 DNA: TGTGCCAGCAGCTTGGGACAGGGACCGGATGGCTACACCTTC.

This clone is a singleton in its sample. This chain joins TRBV5-6 and TRBJ1-1; the D is unclear. With 3 bases removed from V and 8 bases from J, the gap between germline ends came to 17 bases. Per the germline V gene, CDR1 is SGHDT and CDR2 is YYEEEE. CDR3 length: 14 residues. The chain's CDR3 is CASSSGLPKVEAFF. CDR3 in DNA: TGTGCCAGCAGCTCTGGACTGCCGAAAGTCGAAGCTTTCTTT.

V usage is TRBV9 and J usage is TRBJ1-4, with 8 positions matching TRBD1. The CDR3 is 16 amino acids. The germline gives CDR1 SGDLS, CDR2 YYNGEE. V lost 0 bases, J lost 2 bases, and 3 bases stayed unmatched. The CDR3 is CASSVDRGSTNEKLFF. The CDR3 coding sequence is TGTGCCAGCAGCGTAGACAGGGGGTCCACTAATGAAAAACTGTTTTTT.

The chain links TRBV30 to TRBJ1-5, with D perhaps TRBD1 (5 bases). With 5 bases removed from V and 1 base from J, the gap between germline ends came to 9 bases. Germline V lookup: CDR1 GTSNPN, CDR2 SVGIG (reference sequence). This CDR3 comprises 13 residues. The CDR3 region has the DNA TGTGCCTGGGGCGGGGACAGCAATCAGCCCCAGCATTTT. It codes for CAWGGDSNQPQHF.

The J gene is TRBJ1-2, the V gene TRBV5-6; maybe TRBD1 (5 bases). The germline CDR1 and CDR2 sequences are SGHDT and YYEEEE. This CDR3 is built from 14 residues. Trimming stripped 3 bases from V and 4 bases from J, with 13 bases between. The DNA of the CDR3 is TGTGCCAGCAGCTGGAGGGGTGGCAGCTATGGCTACACCTTC. Encoded protein: CASSWRGGSYGYTF.